Below, one T cell receptor beta chain is given with its context. Its antigen remains unknown. CDR3 size: 15 residues. The V segment lost 2 bases and the J segment 2 bases; nucleotides outside the gene matches: 4. In germline, CDR1 is ENHRY, CDR2 SYGVKD. PCR involved 60 Vbeta and 13 Jbeta primers. Clones were read by immunoSEQ multiplex PCR, and TCRdb kept only the in-frame ones, dropping some. The sample includes 55,000 to 70,000 clones, 60% to 70% of them seen just once. The sample originates from a study of cytomegalovirus exposure and HLA in healthy donors. Overall study results and limits: In a later analysis, TCR beta V- and J-gene trimming was associated with a missense DCLRE1C variant.

This clonotype was sampled from a man aged 35 to 55 in good health and CMV-seropositive. The sample comprised PBMCs. This chain uses TRBV10-3 with TRBJ2-3, with 7 bases identical to TRBD2. CDR3 nucleotides: TGTGCCATCAGTGAGGGGGGGGGAGCCACAGATACGCAGTATTTT. Its translation is CAISEGGGATDTQYF.